This passage covers 8 T cell receptor beta chains from one sample sequenced in a study of blood T cell repertoires in COVID-19. Generated by immunoSEQ multiplex PCR, the TCRdb table keeps only in-frame clones and is missing some. In the table there are around 200,000 clones, approximately 83% of which are singletons. Sequenced sample: peripheral blood. Every receptor here comes from a middle-aged woman with COVID-19, enrolled during active disease.

The J gene is TRBJ2-7, the V gene TRBV11-2, with D unresolved. The germline V gene encodes CDR1 SGHAT and CDR2 FQNNGV. With 5 bases removed from V and 5 bases from J, the gap between germline ends came to 16 bases. CDR3 size: 14 residues. The CDR3 is CASSPTSVLDEQYF. The CDR3 DNA is TGTGCCAGCAGCCCCACTTCGGTCCTGGACGAGCAGTACTTC.

The chain couples TRBV19 to TRBJ2-1, with 10 bases that match TRBD2. CDR3 length equals 17 residues. Germline CDR1 LNHDA, CDR2 SQIVND (reference sequence). After removal of 3 bases from V and 5 bases from J, the junction contained 10 bases not matched to a gene. The CDR3 DNA sequence: TGTGCCAGTAGTATTGGATGGCTAGCGGGAGACCACAATGAGCAGTTCTTC. Its protein is CASSIGWLAGDHNEQFF. Using reference TRBV19 and TRBJ2-1 for the parts outside the CDR3, the full variable domain is DGGITQSPKYLFRKEGQNVTLSCEQNLNHDAMYWYRQDPGQGLRLIYYSQIVNDFQKGDIAEGYSVSREKKESFPLTVTSAQKNPTAFYLCASSIGWLAGDHNEQFFGPGTRLTVL.

This clone was seen a single time. This chain connects TRBV10-2 to TRBJ2-2, with 14 bases lining up with TRBD2. V shed 7 bases and J 7 bases; nucleotides not matched to a gene: 8. The CDR3 contains 16 residues. CDR1 WSHSY and CDR2 SAAADI come from the germline V gene. The CDR3 coding sequence is TGCGCCAGCATACTGGGACTAGCGGGAGCTGGCGGGGAGCTGTTTTTT. Its translation is CASILGLAGAGGELFF.

CDR3 protein: CASSLSPGLAWNTGELFF. In DNA, the CDR3 is TGTGCCAGCAGTTTATCTCCAGGGCTCGCTTGGAACACCGGGGAGCTGTTTTTT. The gene calls are TRBV27 and TRBJ2-2; a weak D match, TRBD1 (5 bases). CDR1 is MNHEY, CDR2 SMNVEV, per germline (reference sequence). The V end was cut by 0 bases, the J end by 1 base, with 15 bases between. CDR3 size: 18 residues.

This clone was seen a few times. V is TRBV6-5 and J is TRBJ1-1; D remains ambiguous. CDR1 and CDR2 from the germline V gene are MNHEY and SVGAGI. The CDR3 consists of 12 residues. V lost 8 bases to trimming and J lost 5 bases, with 12 bases between them. CDR3 nucleotide sequence: TGTGCCAGCGGAGGCGAGGGAACTGAAGCTTTCTTT. As protein: CASGGEGTEAFF.

V gene TRBV2 combines with J gene TRBJ2-7; a weak D match, TRBD1 (6 bases). From germline, CDR1 is SNHLY and CDR2 FYNNEI. CDR3 length: 15 amino acids. V lost 2 bases to trimming and J lost 2 bases, with 13 bases between them. DNA of the CDR3: TGTGCCAGCAGTGAAAGCGCAGGGGCGACCTACGAGCAGTACTTC. Its protein product is CASSESAGATYEQYF.

The chain recombines TRBV10-1 with TRBJ1-6; maybe TRBD1 (5 bases). The V and J ends lost 5 bases and 10 bases respectively, with 18 bases between them. The CDR3 spans 15 residues. CDR1 and CDR2 from the germline V gene are WNHNN and SYGVQD (reference sequence). The CDR3 region is CASSFIGGGRSPLHF. The CDR3 DNA follows: TGCGCCAGCAGTTTCATCGGCGGGGGACGGTCACCCCTCCACTTT.

This clone was observed once. The chain links TRBV7-6 to TRBJ1-4; 11 bases map to TRBD1. The CDR3 is 14 amino acids. CDR1 SGHVS and CDR2 FNYEAQ come from the germline V gene. The trim removed 5 bases at V and 5 bases at J, leaving 1 base unmatched. CDR3 bases: TGTGCCAGCAGCGGGGACAGGGGGAATGAAAAACTGTTTTTT. Its protein product is CASSGDRGNEKLFF. Together with reference TRBV7-6 and TRBJ1-4, the CDR3 gives the full variable domain: GAGVSQSPRYKVTKRGQDVALRCDPISGHVSLYWYRQALGQGPEFLTYFNYEAQQDKSGLPNDRFSAERPEGSISTLTIQRTEQRDSAMYRCASSGDRGNEKLFFGSGTQLSVL.